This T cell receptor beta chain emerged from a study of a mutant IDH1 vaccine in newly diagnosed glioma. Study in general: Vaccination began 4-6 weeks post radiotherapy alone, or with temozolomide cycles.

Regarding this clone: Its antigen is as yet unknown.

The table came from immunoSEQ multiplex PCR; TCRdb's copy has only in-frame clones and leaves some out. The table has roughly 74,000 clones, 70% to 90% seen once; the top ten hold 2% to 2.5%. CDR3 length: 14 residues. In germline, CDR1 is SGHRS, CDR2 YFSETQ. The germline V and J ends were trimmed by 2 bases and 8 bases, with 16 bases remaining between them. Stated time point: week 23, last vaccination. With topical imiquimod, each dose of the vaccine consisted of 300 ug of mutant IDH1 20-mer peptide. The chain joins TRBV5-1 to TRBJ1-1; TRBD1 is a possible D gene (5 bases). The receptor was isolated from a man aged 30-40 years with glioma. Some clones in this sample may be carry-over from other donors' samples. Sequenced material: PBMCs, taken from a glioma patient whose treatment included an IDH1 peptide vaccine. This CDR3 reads CASSFARAPSEAFF. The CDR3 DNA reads TGCGCCAGCAGCTTCGCCAGGGCGCCTAGCGAAGCTTTCTTT.